A few counts support the clone carrying this T cell receptor beta chain. Its antigen is currently unknown. cDNA molecules carried unique molecular identifiers, and template switching added a universal primer site. TCRdb re-called the 5' RACE reads with MiXCR, one entry per CDR3 protein. The data contain more than 200,000 distinct CDR3 sequences, around 9.6% of them seen just once; the ten biggest clones take up approximately 5.1%. There were only healthy Caucasians among the donors. The record originates from a study of identical twins. The CDR3 loop spans 15 amino acids. Germline-derived CDR1 and CDR2 are SNHLY and FYNNEI. V lost 7 bases and J lost 4, with 19 bases in between. Study findings and constraints: The study found that models underestimated out-of-frame TCR alpha sharing in monozygotic twins. Whereas memory repertoires showed no such difference, abundant cord blood beta clonotypes carried fewer insertions.

The sample taken for sequencing was memory (CD45RO+) T cells sorted from blood. This sequence was found in a woman in her late teens or twenties in good health. The V call is TRBV2, the J call TRBJ2-5; D unclear. CDR3 sequence: CASKEARPEIETQYF. The CDR3 DNA is TGTGCCAGCAAGGAAGCTAGACCAGAGATAGAGACCCAGTACTTC.